This T cell receptor beta chain was retrieved from a study of cytomegalovirus exposure and HLA in healthy donors. Overall study: The roughly 130 validation repertoires, a later analysis reported, used the same platform as the approximately 670 repertoires from the first cohort.

TCRdb's copy holds only in-frame clones and misses some; the assay was immunoSEQ multiplex PCR. The sample lists approximately 150,000 clones, approximately 88% occurring once. The length of the CDR3 is 17 residues. CDR1 SNHLY and CDR2 FYNNEI come from the germline V gene. Losses at the gene ends were 6 bases for V and 6 bases for J; bases not matched to a gene: 18. The chain couples TRBV2 to TRBJ1-2, with TRBD1 identical over 8 bases. The material sequenced was PBMCs. This clonotype originated in a man aged 18 to 30 in good health and CMV-seropositive. The CDR3 here is CASSDSPGQVVTDGYTF. Here the CDR3 DNA reads TGTGCCAGCAGCGACTCCCCGGGACAGGTGGTAACGGATGGCTACACCTTC.